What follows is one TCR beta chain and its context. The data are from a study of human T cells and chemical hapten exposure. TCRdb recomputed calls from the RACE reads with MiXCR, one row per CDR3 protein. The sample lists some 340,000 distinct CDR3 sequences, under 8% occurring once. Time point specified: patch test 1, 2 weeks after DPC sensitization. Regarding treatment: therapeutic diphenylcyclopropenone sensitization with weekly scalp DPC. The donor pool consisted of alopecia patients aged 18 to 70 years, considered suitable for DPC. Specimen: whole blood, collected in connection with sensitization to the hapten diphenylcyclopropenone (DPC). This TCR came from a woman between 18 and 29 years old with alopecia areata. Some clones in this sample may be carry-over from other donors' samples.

The CDR3 DNA reads as TGTGCCAGCAGCCAAGCCTTATATGATGGCTACACCTTC. It translates to CASSQALYDGYTF. The chain couples TRBV14 to TRBJ1-2; D remains unclear. The CDR3 sequence is 13 residues long. Trimming pared 1 base from V and 6 bases from J, leaving 9 bases between. The V gene's germline CDR1 is SGHDN and CDR2 FVKESK.